These 25 T cell receptor beta chains were all obtained from the same sample, sequenced in a study of tumor-infiltrating lymphocytes in primary liver carcinoma. The approximately 17-34 mg bulk tissue piece was not sorted before simultaneous RNA and DNA extraction. The input was approximately 500 ng total RNA; TCR beta cDNA was made from it with a constant-region primer. Libraries covering TCR beta were generated through three nested multiplex PCR rounds (using a slightly modified ARM-PCR). A C-beta reverse primer was combined with TRBV1-TRBV30 forward primers in the first two PCR rounds, and each round had 10 cycles. TCRdb passed the multiplex PCR reads through MiXCR, listing each CDR3 protein once. The sample contains about 100,000 distinct CDR3 sequences, around two thirds of which appear only once. Sequenced sample: liver tumor tissue from sampling region 2. Subset: tumor region T2, inferior pole. The receptor set was obtained from a woman aged 60-75 years with primary liver carcinoma and hepatitis B virus infection.

The chain has TRBV5-4 and TRBJ2-5; D is perhaps TRBD2 (6 bases). Trimming cost V 4 bases and J 5 bases, with 18 bases left between them. CDR3 length equals 15 residues. Germline loops: CDR1 SGHNT, CDR2 YYREEE (reference sequence). This CDR3 reads CASSGRLEGDETQYF. CDR3 bases: TGTGCCAGCAGCGGCCGACTAGAGGGAGATGAGACCCAGTACTTC.

On this clonotype: This CDR3 fails to terminate in the conserved phenylalanine or tryptophan, so it likely reflects a read error. The gene calls are TRBV11-2 and TRBJ2-1; TRBD2 matches 13 bases. Germline CDR1 SGHAT, CDR2 FQNNGV. Germline trimming cut 10 bases from V and 10 bases from J; bases unmatched to any gene: 16. The CDR3 sequence is 16 residues long. The chain's CDR3 is CAINSRTSGGGGEQFI. The CDR3 nucleotides read TGTGCCATCAACTCCCGGACTAGCGGGGGCGGGGGGGAGCAGTTCATC.

Remarks on this clonotype: Possible read error: a much larger clone is one base away. For the CDR3, the DNA is TGTGCCAGCAGCAGAGGGGGACTAGCGGTCCACAATGAGCAGTTCTTC. It is translated as CASSRGGLAVHNEQFF. The chain links TRBV6-1 to TRBJ2-1; TRBD2 matches 11 bases. Trimming removed 6 bases from V and 5 bases from J; junction bases left unmatched: 9. This CDR3 comprises 16 residues. Germline V gene sequence: CDR1 MNHNS, CDR2 SASEGT.

The genes are TRBV11-2 and TRBJ1-1, with D possibly TRBD1 on 6 matching bases. The V gene's germline CDR1 is SGHAT and CDR2 FQNNGV. Trimming removed 9 bases from V and 8 bases from J, with 25 bases in between. The CDR3 has 15 residues. This chain's CDR3 is CARSLDPGAGTEAFF. CDR3 bases: TGTGCCAGAAGCCTAGATCCGGGGGCAGGAACCGAAGCTTTCTTT.

Points on this clonotype: A clone one base away is much larger, so this may be a read error. The V and J genes are TRBV30 and TRBJ1-2; 7 bases are a match to TRBD1. The CDR3 length is 15 residues. The V gene's germline CDR1 is GTSNPN and CDR2 SVGIG (reference sequence). The CDR3 region is CVWRGPRGGTYGYTF. DNA of the CDR3: TGTGTCTGGAGGGGGCCCCGTGGAGGGACCTATGGCTACACCTTC.

As for this clonotype: This may stem from a read error, because a much larger clone lies one nucleotide away. The chain carries TRBV5-1 and TRBJ2-7; TRBD1 matches at 10 bases. Germline loops: CDR1 SGHRS, CDR2 YFSETQ. The CDR3 sequence is 14 residues long. Here the CDR3 DNA reads TGCACCAGCAGCAAAGGACAGGGGGATAACGAGCAGTACTTC. Translation: CTSSKGQGDNEQYF.

With regard to this clonotype: Germline is not matched at one junction end, which may reflect a read error. The chain recombines TRBV11-2 with TRBJ2-7; D call uncertain. The CDR3 covers 14 residues. CDR1 and CDR2 from the germline V gene are SGHAT and FQNNGV. The CDR3 here is CARSLCGPSYEQYF. In DNA, the CDR3 is TGCGCCAGGAGCTTATGCGGTCCGTCCTACGAGCAGTACTTC.

Here the CDR3 reads CASNPRLPSITYEQYF. CDR3 in DNA: TGTGCCAGTAACCCACGACTTCCCTCGATCACCTACGAGCAGTACTTC. The chain recombines TRBV12-3 or TRBV12-4 with TRBJ2-7; D is unclear. This CDR3 is built from 16 residues. Trimming removed 9 bases from V and 2 bases from J, with 23 bases in between.

Concerning this clonotype: With a much larger clone just one base away, this may be a read error. The chain has TRBV28 and TRBJ2-1, with D possibly TRBD2 on 5 matching bases. Trimming cost V 10 bases and J 7 bases, with 23 bases left between them. The CDR3 is 15 amino acids. Germline assignment: CDR1 MDHEN and CDR2 SYDVKM. In nucleotides, the CDR3 is TGTGCCAACAGCCGACTAAACTCAATCCCGAATGAGCAGTTCTTC. It specifies CANSRLNSIPNEQFF. Full variable domain (missing parts from reference TRBV28 and TRBJ2-1): DVKVTQSSRYLVKRTGEKVFLECVQDMDHENMFWYRQDPGLGLRLIYFSYDVKMKEKGDIPEGYSVSREKKERFSLILESASTNQTSMYLCANSRLNSIPNEQFFGPGTRLTVL.

About this clonotype itself: The junction departs from germline at one end; a sequencing error may be responsible. The chain joins TRBV11-2 to TRBJ1-5, with unresolved D. This CDR3 is 14 amino acids long. From germline, CDR1 is SGHAT and CDR2 FQNNGV. The CDR3 sequence is CSSSRVGHNQPQHF. CDR3 coding DNA: TGTTCCAGCAGCCGTGTCGGTCACAATCAGCCCCAGCATTTT. Together with reference TRBV11-2 and TRBJ1-5, the CDR3 gives the full variable domain: EAGVAQSPRYKIIEKRQSVAFWCNPISGHATLYWYQQILGQGPKLLIQFQNNGVVDDSQLPKDRFSAERLKGVDSTLKIQPAKLEDSAVYLCSSSRVGHNQPQHFGDGTRLSIL.

V is TRBV11-2 and J is TRBJ2-7; 12 nucleotides agree with TRBD1. Trimming at V came to 7 bases and at J to 4 bases, leaving 14 bases not matched to a gene. The CDR3 consists of 17 residues. Germline CDR1 and CDR2: SGHAT and FQNNGV. The CDR3 DNA follows: TGTGCCAGCAACTTCCAGCCGGGACAGGGGGCGCGATACGAGCAGTACTTC. Translation: CASNFQPGQGARYEQYF.

Notes on this clonotype: Because the CDR3 is missing its conserved closing phenylalanine or tryptophan, this is likely a read error. The chain carries TRBV5-4 and TRBJ2-3; D gene ambiguous. CDR1 is SGHNT, CDR2 YYREEE, per germline (reference sequence). The CDR3 extends over 13 amino acids. Trimming took 4 bases from V and 6 from J, leaving 12 bases between them. CDR3 amino acids: CASSTPAVDTQYL. CDR3 bases: TGTGCCAGCAGCACCCCCGCCGTCGATACGCAGTATCTT.

This clonotype was seen a few times. This chain joins TRBV5-1 and TRBJ2-5, with 10 bases fitting TRBD1. The V gene end was trimmed by 6 bases and the J gene end by 7 bases; junction bases not matched to a gene: 18. The CDR3 spans 17 residues. Germline V CDR1 and CDR2: SGHRS, YFSETQ. The CDR3 region is CASTTTGTGASGGTQYF. In DNA form, the CDR3 reads TGCGCCAGCACCACAACCGGGACAGGGGCGAGCGGCGGGACCCAGTACTTC.

To note about this clonotype: A read error may account for a junction end that differs from germline. This rearrangement joins TRBV11-2 to TRBJ2-3, with D possibly TRBD2 on 6 matching bases. In germline, CDR1 is SGHAT, CDR2 FQNNGV. This CDR3 region has 14 residues. In nucleotides, the CDR3 is TGTGCCAGCAGCACCGGACTATCAACAGATACGGAGTATTTT. Its translation: CASSTGLSTDTEYF.

Concerning this clonotype: The junction and the germline gene differ at one end; a read error may be behind it. The rearrangement uses TRBV6-1 and TRBJ2-7, with D maybe TRBD2 (5 bases). This CDR3 spans 13 amino acids. Per the germline V gene, CDR1 is MNHNS and CDR2 is SASEGT. The CDR3 coding sequence is TGCGCCAGCAGTGCAACCGTGACTACCGAGCAGTACTTC. This translates into CASSATVTTEQYF.

About this clonotype: The junction does not match germline at one end; this may be a read error. This sequence joins TRBV11-2 and TRBJ2-1; the match to TRBD2 covers 7 bases. This CDR3 is built from 16 residues. Per the germline V gene, CDR1 is SGHAT and CDR2 is FQNNGV. CDR3 sequence: CASSSGTPAGNNEQLF. The CDR3 DNA follows: TGTGCCAGCAGCTCTGGAACACCAGCGGGAAACAATGAGCAGTTATTC.

Worth noting for this clonotype: The conserved phenylalanine or tryptophan normally closing the CDR3 is absent here, so this likely arose from a read error. The chain carries TRBV11-2 and TRBJ2-1; 8 bases agree with TRBD2. The CDR3 contains 13 residues. In germline, CDR1 is SGHAT, CDR2 FQNNGV. Here the CDR3 reads CANSWTSRAEQFL. CDR3 nucleotides: TGTGCCAACAGCTGGACTAGCAGGGCAGAGCAGTTCCTC.

Turning to this clonotype: The junction and the germline gene differ at one end; a read error may be behind it. The CDR3 DNA reads TGTGTCAGCAGCCAAGCGGCACGAGCTAACTATGGCTACACCTTC. This codes for CVSSQAARANYGYTF. The chain carries TRBV14 and TRBJ1-2; D not certain. Germline V gene sequence: CDR1 SGHDN, CDR2 FVKESK. The length of the CDR3 is 15 residues.

As for this clonotype: It is likely a read error, because the conserved phenylalanine at the end of the CDR3 is missing. Because the CDR3's place on the DNA is in doubt, the DNA is left out and the CDR3 is given as listed by TCRdb. This chain uses TRBV5-6 with TRBJ2-7; the table's D call of TRBD1 was not tested on the DNA. Germline CDR1 and CDR2: SGHDT and YYEEEE. Both ends counted, the CDR3 spans 14 residues. CDR3 region: CASSLVYGTGAEYL.

Notes on this clonotype: At one boundary the junction diverges from the germline segment, which might be a read error. The rearrangement uses TRBV5-6 and TRBJ1-2; D unresolved. The germline CDR1 and CDR2 sequences are SGHDT and YYEEEE. The CDR3 contains 13 residues. The DNA for the CDR3 is TGTGCCAACAGCTCGCGGGCTCACTATGGCTACACCTTC. Translation gives CANSSRAHYGYTF.

Comment on this clonotype: This may be a read error, as it is one base from a much larger clone. The chain links TRBV7-9 to TRBJ1-4; perhaps TRBD1 as D (6 bases). Per the germline V gene, CDR1 is SEHNR and CDR2 is FQNEAQ (reference sequence). V dropped 7 bases and J dropped 5 bases, with 17 bases sitting between them. This CDR3 region has 15 residues. The CDR3 reads CASTNRGLGNEKLFF. The CDR3, as DNA: TGTGCCAGCACCAACCGGGGGCTGGGAAATGAAAAACTGTTTTTT.

The V call is TRBV7-8, the J call TRBJ2-1; the D gene could be TRBD1 or TRBD2 (5 bases each). Trimming took off 10 bases at V and 10 bases at J, with 23 bases between the two ends. CDR3 length: 14 amino acids. Germline CDR1 is SGHVS and CDR2 is FQNEAQ. The chain's CDR3 is CAITKGARGWEQFF. CDR3 nucleotides: TGTGCCATCACCAAAGGGGCACGGGGTTGGGAGCAGTTCTTC.

This clonotype was detected only a few times. No conserved phenylalanine or tryptophan is present at the end of the CDR3, so a read error is the likely explanation. The DNA is omitted, as the CDR3 cannot be located on it reliably, and the CDR3 follows TCRdb's listing. This chain uses TRBV12-3 or TRBV12-4 with TRBJ1-3; no DNA check was done on the table's D call, TRBD1. Both ends counted, the CDR3 spans 12 residues. The CDR3 loop reads CASRTGGYTVYS.

A remark on this clonotype: Germline is not matched at one junction end, which may reflect a read error. This rearrangement joins TRBV11-2 to TRBJ2-3; 7 bases fit TRBD2. The CDR3 covers 16 residues. Germline CDR1 is SGHAT and CDR2 is FQNNGV. The CDR3 protein is CASSLGGLTYTRYAVF. CDR3 nucleotides: TGTGCCAGCAGCTTAGGGGGACTAACGTACACCAGATACGCAGTATTT.

About this clonotype: A read error may account for a junction end that differs from germline. This chain links TRBV6-5 with TRBJ2-7; D gene unclear. CDR1 and CDR2 from the germline V gene are MNHEY and SVGAGI. This CDR3 comprises 14 residues. The CDR3 reads CASSYLRRSYEQHF. Written as DNA, the CDR3 is TGTGCCAGCAGTTACCTAAGGAGATCCTACGAGCAGCACTTC.